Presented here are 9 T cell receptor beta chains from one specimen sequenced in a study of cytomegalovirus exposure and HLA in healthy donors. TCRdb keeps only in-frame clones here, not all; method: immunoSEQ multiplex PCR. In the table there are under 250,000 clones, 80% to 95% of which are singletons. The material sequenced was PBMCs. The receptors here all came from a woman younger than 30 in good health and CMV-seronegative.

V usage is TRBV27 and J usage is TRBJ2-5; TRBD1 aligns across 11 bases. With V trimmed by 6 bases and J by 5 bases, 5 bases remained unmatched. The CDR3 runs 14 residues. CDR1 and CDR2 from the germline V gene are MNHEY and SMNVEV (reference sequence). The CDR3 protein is CASRDRGRAETQYF. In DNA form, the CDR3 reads TGTGCCAGCAGGGACAGGGGGCGCGCGGAGACCCAGTACTTC.

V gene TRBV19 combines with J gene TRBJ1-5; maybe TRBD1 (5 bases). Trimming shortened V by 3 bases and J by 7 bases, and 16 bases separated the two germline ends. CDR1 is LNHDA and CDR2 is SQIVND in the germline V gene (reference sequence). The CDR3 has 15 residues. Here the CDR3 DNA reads TGTGCCAGTAGTATGGCGACCCGGGGGACGCAGCCCCAGCATTTT. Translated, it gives CASSMATRGTQPQHF.

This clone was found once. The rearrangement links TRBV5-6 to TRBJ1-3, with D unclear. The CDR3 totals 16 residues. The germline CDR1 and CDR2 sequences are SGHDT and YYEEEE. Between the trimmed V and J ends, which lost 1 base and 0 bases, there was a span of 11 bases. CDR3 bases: TGTGCCAGCAGCTTGTCTCCCAGGATCTCTGGAAACACCATATATTTT. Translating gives CASSLSPRISGNTIYF.

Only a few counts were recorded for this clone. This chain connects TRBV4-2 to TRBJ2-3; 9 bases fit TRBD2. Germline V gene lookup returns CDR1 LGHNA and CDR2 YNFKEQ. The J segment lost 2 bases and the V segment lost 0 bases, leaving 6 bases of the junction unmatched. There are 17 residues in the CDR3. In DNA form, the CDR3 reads TGTGCCAGCAGCCAAGATTGGCTAGCGGGACACACAGATACGCAGTATTTT. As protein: CASSQDWLAGHTDTQYF.

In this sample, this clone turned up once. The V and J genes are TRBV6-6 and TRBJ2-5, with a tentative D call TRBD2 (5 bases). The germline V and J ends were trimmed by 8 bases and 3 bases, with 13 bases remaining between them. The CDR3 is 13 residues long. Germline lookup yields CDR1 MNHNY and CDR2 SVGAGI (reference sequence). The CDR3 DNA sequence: TGTGCCAGCGTCCCCTCCGGGGAAGAGACCCAGTACTTC. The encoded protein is CASVPSGEETQYF.

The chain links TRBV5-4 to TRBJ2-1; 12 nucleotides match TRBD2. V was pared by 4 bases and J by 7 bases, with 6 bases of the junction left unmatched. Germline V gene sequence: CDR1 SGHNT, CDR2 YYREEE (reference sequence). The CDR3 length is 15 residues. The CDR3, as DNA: TGTGCCAGCAGCAGGACCGGGACTAGCGGGAATGAGCAGTTCTTC. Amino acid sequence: CASSRTGTSGNEQFF. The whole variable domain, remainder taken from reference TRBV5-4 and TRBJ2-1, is ETGVTQSPTHLIKTRGQQVTLRCSSQSGHNTVSWYQQALGQGPQFIFQYYREEENGRGNFPPRFSGLQFPNYSSELNVNALELDDSALYLCASSRTGTSGNEQFFGPGTRLTVL.

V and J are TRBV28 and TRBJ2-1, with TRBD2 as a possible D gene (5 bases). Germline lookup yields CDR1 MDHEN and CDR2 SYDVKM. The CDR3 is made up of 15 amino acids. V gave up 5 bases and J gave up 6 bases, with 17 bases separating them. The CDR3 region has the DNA TGTGCCAGCAGTCCCGCTCTCTCGGGAAGCAATGAGCAGTTCTTC. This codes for CASSPALSGSNEQFF.

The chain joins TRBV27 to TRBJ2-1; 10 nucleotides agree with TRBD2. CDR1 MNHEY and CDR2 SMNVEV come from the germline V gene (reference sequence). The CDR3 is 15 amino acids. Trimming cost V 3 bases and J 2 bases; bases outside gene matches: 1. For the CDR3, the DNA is TGTGCCAGCAGTTTCACTAGCGGGGCCTACAATGAGCAGTTCTTC. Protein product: CASSFTSGAYNEQFF.

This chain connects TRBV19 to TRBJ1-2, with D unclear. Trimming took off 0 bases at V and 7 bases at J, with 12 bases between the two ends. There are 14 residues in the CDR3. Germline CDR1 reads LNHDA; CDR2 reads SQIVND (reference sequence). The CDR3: CASSIDLGAGGYTF. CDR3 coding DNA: TGTGCCAGTAGTATAGATCTTGGAGCCGGTGGCTACACCTTC.